This T cell receptor beta chain was identified during a study of shared clonotypes between healthy human individuals. About the research overall: Plates per donor: three CD4 naive, three CD4 memory, two CD8 naive, one CD8 memory.

CD4+ cells were split into CD45RA+ naive and CD45RA-negative memory subsets. The table came from immunoSEQ multiplex PCR; TCRdb's copy has only in-frame clones and leaves some out. The sample has approximately 640,000 clones, 72% seen once; the top ten hold 1.8%. V was cut by 0 bases and J by 9 bases, with 12 bases left in between. The CDR3 totals 15 residues. The germline V gene encodes CDR1 MGHRA and CDR2 YSYEKL. The specimen sequenced was memory CD4+ T cells sorted from blood. The subset is: CD45RA-negative fraction. This TCR came from a woman aged 25 to 39 in good health. The chain employs TRBV4-1 and TRBJ1-6; D possibly corresponds to TRBD1 (5 bases). CDR3 coding DNA: TGCGCCAGCAGCCAAGATCAGGGTTTACGTTCACCCCTCCACTTT. This codes for CASSQDQGLRSPLHF.